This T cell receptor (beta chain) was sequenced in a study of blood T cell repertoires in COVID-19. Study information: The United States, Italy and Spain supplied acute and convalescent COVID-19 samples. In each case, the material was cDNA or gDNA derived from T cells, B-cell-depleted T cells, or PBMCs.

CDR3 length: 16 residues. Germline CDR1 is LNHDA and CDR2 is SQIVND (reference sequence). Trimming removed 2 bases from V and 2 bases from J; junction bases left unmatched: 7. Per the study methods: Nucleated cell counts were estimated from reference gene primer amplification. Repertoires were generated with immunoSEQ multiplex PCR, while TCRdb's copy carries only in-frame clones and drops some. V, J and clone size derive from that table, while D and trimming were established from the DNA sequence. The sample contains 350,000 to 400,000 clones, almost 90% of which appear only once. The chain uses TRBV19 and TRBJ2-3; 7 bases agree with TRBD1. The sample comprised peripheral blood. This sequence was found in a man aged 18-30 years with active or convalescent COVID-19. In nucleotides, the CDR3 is TGTGCCAGTAGTATAAACGACAGGGAATCCACAGATACGCAGTATTTT. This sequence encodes CASSINDRESTDTQYF.